This T cell receptor (beta chain) emerged from a study of control samples from healthy donors and cancer patients. This clone was counted a few times. Clones were read by immunoSEQ multiplex PCR, and TCRdb kept only the in-frame ones, dropping some. Of 390,000 or so clones in the sample, over 75% were seen once. The V gene's germline CDR1 is SGHAT and CDR2 FQDESV (reference sequence). The CDR3 runs to 14 residues. The V gene end was trimmed by 5 bases and the J gene end by 5 bases; junction bases not matched to a gene: 7. Material for sequencing was PBMCs. The chain is built from TRBV11-1 and TRBJ1-2; 8 bases match TRBD1. The source of this sequence is a man aged 40-50 years with head and neck cancer. CDR3 DNA sequence: TGTGCCAGCAGCGAACGCCAGGGGGCGTATGGCTACACCTTC. This gives the protein CASSERQGAYGYTF.